This T cell receptor beta chain appears in the sequencing data of a study of blood T cells in healthy people across ages. Ten or more counts support this clonotype. Combining a sample-barcoded 5' primer with a J-beta primer mix, a second PCR ran for roughly 6 to 12 cycles. A single record per CDR3 protein comes from TCRdb applying MiXCR to the 5' RACE reads. The data hold 850,000 or so distinct CDR3 sequences, with under 30% observed a single time. V was trimmed by 1 base and J by 1 base, leaving 10 bases between them. This CDR3 is built from 14 residues. Germline lookup yields CDR1 DFQATT and CDR2 SNEGSKA (reference sequence).

This clonotype originated in a woman of 80 years or more in good health. The material sequenced was blood. This rearrangement joins TRBV20-1 to TRBJ2-5; D is unresolved. The chain's CDR3 is CSARVPGLQETQYF. The CDR3 region has the DNA TGCAGTGCTAGAGTCCCAGGCCTCCAAGAGACCCAGTACTTC.